This is a list of T cell receptor beta chains from one sample in a study of control samples from healthy donors and cancer patients. Using immunoSEQ multiplex PCR, the repertoire was profiled, and TCRdb retains in-frame clones only, with some absent. The sample has 160,000 or so clones, around 96% seen once. The sample was blood. The origin of the receptors is a woman in her 30s in good health. Each CDR3 is given with its conserved first and last residue. Fields, in order: J gene, clone size, V gene, D gene, CDR3 DNA, CDR3 protein. A D gene is named only where the DNA matches it firmly. Clone size is not always given. Where it is, it says once, few, many or a class for expanded clones.

>TRBJ1-5|.|TRBV24-1|TRBD1
TGTGCCACCAGTGATTTGACAGGGGATCAGCCCCAGCATTTT
CATSDLTGDQPQHF
>TRBJ1-1|.|TRBV2|.
TGTGCCAGCACCGAAGTGAGGGACACTGAAGCTTTCTTT
CASTEVRDTEAFF
>TRBJ1-2|.|TRBV30|.
TGTGCCTGGAGTGGAAAGGGGAACGGCTACACCTTC
CAWSGKGNGYTF
>TRBJ2-1|.|TRBV11-3|TRBD2
TGTGCCAGCAGCTCAGGACTAGCGGGAGAATCCTACAATGAGCAGTTCTTC
CASSSGLAGESYNEQFF
>TRBJ2-7|.|TRBV2|.
TGTGCCAGCAGTGATGGGGGGACGGGCGGTTGGCAGTACTTC
CASSDGGTGGWQYF
>TRBJ2-1|.|TRBV3-1/TRBV3-2|TRBD2
TGTGCCAGCAGCTATTGGACTAGCTTCAATTACAATGAGCAGTTCTTC
CASSYWTSFNYNEQFF
>TRBJ1-1|.|TRBV4-1|.
TGCGCCAGCAGCCAGGGGGGTTGGACTGAAGCTTTCTTT
CASSQGGWTEAFF
>TRBJ1-1|.|TRBV3-1/TRBV3-2|.
TGTGCCAGCAGCCAAGCAGGGAGAATGAACACTGAAGCTTTCTTT
CASSQAGRMNTEAFF
>TRBJ2-7|.|TRBV6-5|.
TGTGCCGGCAGCAAAGGCCGGATGCAATACGAGCAGTACTTC
CAGSKGRMQYEQYF
>TRBJ1-3|.|TRBV3-1/TRBV3-2|.
TGTGCCAGCAGCCTAACTACAGGGTTCTCTGGAAACACCATATATTTT
CASSLTTGFSGNTIYF
>TRBJ1-4|.|TRBV3-1/TRBV3-2|.
TGTGCCAGCAGCCCCGGGGAAAAACTGTTTTTT
CASSPGEKLFF
>TRBJ2-7|once|TRBV30|.
TGTGCCTGGAGTGTGGGCTCCTACGAGCAGTACTTC
CAWSVGSYEQYF
>TRBJ1-6|.|TRBV5-8|.
TGTGCCAGCAGCTTTGGGAGAGGGGGGATCGCACCCCTCCACTTT
CASSFGRGGIAPLHF
>TRBJ1-5|.|TRBV19|.
TGTGCCAGTATCGCCCAGGGAGGGCAGCCCCAGCATTTT
CASIAQGGQPQHF
>TRBJ1-2|.|TRBV5-4|.
TGTGCCAGCAGGACGGGACCGGTGTCTAACTATGGCTACACCTTC
CASRTGPVSNYGYTF
>TRBJ1-5|.|TRBV2|.
TGTGCCAGCAGTGTGCAGGGGACGAATCAGCCCCAGCATTTT
CASSVQGTNQPQHF
>TRBJ2-1|.|TRBV4-2|.
TGTGCCAGCAGCCACCGCGGGGGCCACGGGGAGGTACCTGAGCAGTTCTTC
CASSHRGGHGEVPEQFF
>TRBJ2-1|.|TRBV7-9|.
TGTGCCAGCCGTAGAGTAGTTGGGGAGGAGGGTGAGCAGTTCTTC
CASRRVVGEEGEQFF
>TRBJ2-1|.|TRBV28|.
TGTGCCAGCAGCTTCACTTCGAGCGTTCGTGACAATGAGCAGTTCTTC
CASSFTSSVRDNEQFF
>TRBJ1-2|.|TRBV30|.
TGTGCCTGGAGTGGACAGCCCTATGGCTACACCTTC
CAWSGQPYGYTF
>TRBJ1-4|.|TRBV5-1|TRBD1
TGCGCCAGCAGCACGACAGGGGGCCGCGGCGAAAAACTGTTTTTT
CASSTTGGRGEKLFF
>TRBJ2-1|.|TRBV3-1/TRBV3-2|.
TGTGCCAGCAGCCAAGGCCTAGCTGCCTACAATGAGCAGTTCTTC
CASSQGLAAYNEQFF
>TRBJ1-5|.|TRBV7-6|.
TGTGCCAGCAGCTCCGCGGAAAATCAGCCCCAGCATTTT
CASSSAENQPQHF
>TRBJ1-1|.|TRBV12-5|.
TGTGCTAGTGGTTTGGGTCCACCGAATCACACTGAAGCTTTCTTT
CASGLGPPNHTEAFF
>TRBJ1-6|once|TRBV7-6|.
TGTGCCAGCAGCCCCGACAGAGCGAGCTCCTATAATTCACCCCTCCACTTT
CASSPDRASSYNSPLHF
>TRBJ2-5|.|TRBV6-6|.
TGTGCCAGCACTACCCCGGCAGTAGGGGAGACCCAGTACTTC
CASTTPAVGETQYF
>TRBJ2-4|few|TRBV28|TRBD1
TGTGCCAGCAGTTTAGAGGGACAGCACATAGCCAAAAACATTCAGTACTTC
CASSLEGQHIAKNIQYF
>TRBJ2-7|.|TRBV28|TRBD2
TGTGCCAGCAGATCCCCCCGACTAGCGGGGGGGTTCGAGCAGTACTTC
CASRSPRLAGGFEQYF
>TRBJ2-7|.|TRBV27|.
TGTGCCAGCAGTTTGAACAGGGTGTCCTACGAGCAGTACTTC
CASSLNRVSYEQYF
>TRBJ1-1|.|TRBV7-8|.
TGTGCCAGCAGCCAAAGAGGGGTTCGAGGAACTGAAGCTTTCTTT
CASSQRGVRGTEAFF
>TRBJ1-5|.|TRBV6-5|.
TGTGCCAGCATACGGGGCAATAGCAATCAGCCCCAGCATTTT
CASIRGNSNQPQHF
>TRBJ1-2|.|TRBV6-6|TRBD1
TGTGCCAGCAAACTCTTAACAGGGGTCGTCTATGGCTACACCTTC
CASKLLTGVVYGYTF
>TRBJ2-4|.|TRBV5-6|TRBD1
TGTGCCAGCAGCCCAGACAGGGGACTCTTTAACATTCAGTACTTC
CASSPDRGLFNIQYF
>TRBJ2-7|.|TRBV6-5|.
TGTGCCAGCAGCCAAGCAGGGGTCGAGCAGTACTTC
CASSQAGVEQYF
>TRBJ1-3|.|TRBV19|TRBD1
TGTGCCAGTAGTTTCGGACAGGGGGCTTTTGGAAACACCATATATTTT
CASSFGQGAFGNTIYF
>TRBJ1-5|.|TRBV6-5|.
TGTGCCAGCAGTCCCTTGGGGACAACCCTATGGCCCCAGCATTTT
CASSPLGTTLWPQHF
>TRBJ2-7|.|TRBV3-1/TRBV3-2|TRBD2
TGTGCCAGCAGCCAAGATGTATTTACTAGCGGGAGGGCCTACGAGCAGTACTTC
CASSQDVFTSGRAYEQYF
>TRBJ1-2|once|TRBV30|.
TGTGCCTGGAGTGGAGCTAACTATGGCTACACCTTC
CAWSGANYGYTF
>TRBJ1-6|.|TRBV18|.
TGTGCCAGCTCACCGCGGCGCGAGGGGAGGATGGTACGACCCCTCCACTTT
CASSPRREGRMVRPLHF
>TRBJ2-5|once|TRBV11-2|.
TGTGCCAGCAGCTTCGGGGGTGGGCAGACCCAGTACTTC
CASSFGGGQTQYF
>TRBJ1-5|.|TRBV28|TRBD1
TGTGCCAGCAGTTTAGGACAGGATTACAATCAGCCCCAGCATTTT
CASSLGQDYNQPQHF
>TRBJ2-7|.|TRBV13|.
TGTGCCAGCAGCTCGAATTGGCAGGGGACCAGCACCGAGCAGTACTTC
CASSSNWQGTSTEQYF
>TRBJ1-1|.|TRBV18|.
TGTGCCAGCTCACCGGACAGCCGGGACCGCTTTGTGGTGGGATTT
CASSPDSRDRFVVGF
>TRBJ2-6|.|TRBV3-1/TRBV3-2|TRBD1
TGTGCCAGCAGCCAATACCCGGGACAGGGGAGTTCTGGGGCCAACGTCCTGACTTTC
CASSQYPGQGSSGANVLTF